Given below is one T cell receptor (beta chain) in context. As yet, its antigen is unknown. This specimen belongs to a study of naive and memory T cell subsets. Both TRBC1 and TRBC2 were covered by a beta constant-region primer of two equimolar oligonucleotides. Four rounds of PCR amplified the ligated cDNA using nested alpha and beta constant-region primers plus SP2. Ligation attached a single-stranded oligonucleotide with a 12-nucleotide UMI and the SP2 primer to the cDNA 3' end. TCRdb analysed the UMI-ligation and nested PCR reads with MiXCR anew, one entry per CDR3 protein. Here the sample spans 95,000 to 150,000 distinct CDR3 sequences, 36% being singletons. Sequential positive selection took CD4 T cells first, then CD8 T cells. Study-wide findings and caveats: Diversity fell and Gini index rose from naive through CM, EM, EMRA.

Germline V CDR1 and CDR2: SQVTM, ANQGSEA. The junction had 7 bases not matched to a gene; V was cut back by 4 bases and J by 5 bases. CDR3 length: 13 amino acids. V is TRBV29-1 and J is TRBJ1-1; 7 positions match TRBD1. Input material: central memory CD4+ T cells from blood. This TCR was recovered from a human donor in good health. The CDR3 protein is CSVVYRGGTEAFF. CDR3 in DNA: TGCAGCGTTGTCTACAGGGGAGGAACTGAAGCTTTCTTT.